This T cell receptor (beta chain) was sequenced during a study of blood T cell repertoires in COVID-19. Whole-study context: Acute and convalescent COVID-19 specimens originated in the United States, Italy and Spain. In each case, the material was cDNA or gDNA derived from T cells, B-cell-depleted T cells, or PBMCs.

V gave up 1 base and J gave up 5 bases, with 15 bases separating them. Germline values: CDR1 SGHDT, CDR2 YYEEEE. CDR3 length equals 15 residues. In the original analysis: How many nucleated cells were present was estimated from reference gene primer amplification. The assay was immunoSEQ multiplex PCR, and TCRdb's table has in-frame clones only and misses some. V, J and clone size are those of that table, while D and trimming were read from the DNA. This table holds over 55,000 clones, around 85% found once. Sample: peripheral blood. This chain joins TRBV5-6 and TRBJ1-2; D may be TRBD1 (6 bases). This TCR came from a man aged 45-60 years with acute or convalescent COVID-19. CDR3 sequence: CASSLMTGVGYGYTF. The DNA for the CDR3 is TGTGCCAGCAGCTTGATGACAGGCGTGGGGTATGGCTACACCTTC.